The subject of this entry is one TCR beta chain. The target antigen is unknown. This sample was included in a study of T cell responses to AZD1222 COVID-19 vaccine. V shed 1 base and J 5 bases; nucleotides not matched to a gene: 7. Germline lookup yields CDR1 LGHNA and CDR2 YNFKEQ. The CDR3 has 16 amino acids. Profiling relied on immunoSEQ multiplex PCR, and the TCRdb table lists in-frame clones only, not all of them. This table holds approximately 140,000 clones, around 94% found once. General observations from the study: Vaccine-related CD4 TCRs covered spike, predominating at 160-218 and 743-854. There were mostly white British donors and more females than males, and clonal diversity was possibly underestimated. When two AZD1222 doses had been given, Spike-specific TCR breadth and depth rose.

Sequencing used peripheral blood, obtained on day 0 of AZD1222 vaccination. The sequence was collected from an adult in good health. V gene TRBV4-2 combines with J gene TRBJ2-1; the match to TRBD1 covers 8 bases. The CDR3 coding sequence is TGTGCCAGCAGCCAAGCTGGGCAGGGGGCTGACAATGAGCAGTTCTTC. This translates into CASSQAGQGADNEQFF.